Sequencing of this T cell receptor beta chain was carried out in a study of cytotoxic CD8 clonotypes in ibrutinib-treated CLL. Across the study: Within the patient group, under 12 were relapsed/refractory and roughly 14 treatment-naive, and 17 were IGHV unmutated.

Trimming stripped 6 bases from V and 7 bases from J, with 16 bases between. This CDR3 contains 13 residues. Looked up from germline, CDR1 is SGHAT and CDR2 is FQNNGV. TCRdb's table, derived via immunoSEQ multiplex PCR, lists solely in-frame clones and lacks some. The table shows around 70,000 clones, with around 81% occurring only once. The sequence was obtained from a human donor with chronic lymphocytic leukemia. Sequenced here: PBMCs, sampled at disease progression, from a patient treated with ibrutinib. The chain is built from TRBV11-2 and TRBJ2-7, with D uncertain. The CDR3 is CASSFKGPLEQYF. CDR3 coding DNA: TGTGCCAGCAGTTTTAAAGGCCCGCTTGAGCAGTACTTC.